The text below deals with one TCR beta chain. Unmatched junction bases numbered 3, after V lost 5 bases and J lost 5 bases. Germline assignment: CDR1 SGHAT and CDR2 FQDESV (reference sequence). This CDR3 comprises 16 residues. These data originate in a study of blood T cell repertoires in COVID-19. In the study overall: COVID-19 samples, acute and convalescent, were from the United States, Italy and Spain. Sources were T cells, B-cell-depleted T cells, or PBMCs; the material itself was cDNA or gDNA.

As processed by the authors: Amplification with reference gene primers provided the estimates of nucleated cell counts. Some clones are missing from TCRdb's copy, which holds only in-frame ones; the method was immunoSEQ multiplex PCR. That table furnishes V, J and clone size, whereas the DNA furnished D and trimming. This table holds some 65,000 clones, roughly 74% found once. The chain joins TRBV11-1 to TRBJ2-2; 15 bases fit TRBD2. Sample: peripheral blood. This sequence originates from a woman at least 80 years old with acute or convalescent COVID-19. CDR3 in amino acids: CASSPGLAGGTGELFF. CDR3 coding DNA: TGTGCCAGCAGCCCGGGACTAGCGGGAGGAACCGGGGAGCTGTTTTTT.